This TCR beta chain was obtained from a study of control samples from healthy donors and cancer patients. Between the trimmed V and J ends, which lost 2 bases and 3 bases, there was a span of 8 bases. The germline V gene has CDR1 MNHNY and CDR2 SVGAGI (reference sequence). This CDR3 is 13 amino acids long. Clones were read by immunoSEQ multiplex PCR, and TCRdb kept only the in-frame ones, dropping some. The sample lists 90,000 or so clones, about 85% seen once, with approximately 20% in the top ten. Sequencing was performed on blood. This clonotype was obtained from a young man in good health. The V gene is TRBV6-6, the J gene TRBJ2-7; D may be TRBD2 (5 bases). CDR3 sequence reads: CASSYGEGYEQYF. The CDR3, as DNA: TGTGCCAGCAGTTACGGTGAGGGCTACGAGCAGTACTTC.